The clone carrying this T cell receptor beta chain was seen a handful of times. MiXCR was run by TCRdb on the 5' RACE reads, yielding one entry per CDR3 protein. This sample has around 64,000 distinct CDR3 sequences, with roughly 11% found just once. The source of the sample is a study of early T cells in non-severe SARS-CoV-2 infection. Germline loops: CDR1 SGDLS, CDR2 YYNGEE. This CDR3 is 13 amino acids long. Deletions cut 0 bases from V and 6 bases from J, with 7 bases between. This chain connects TRBV9 to TRBJ2-1; D unclear. The TCR originated in an adult who was a healthcare worker with PCR-confirmed SARS-CoV-2 infection or an uninfected control (not recorded which). The starting material was whole blood, obtained at baseline. CDR3 sequence reads: CASSVGFGNEQFF. In DNA, the CDR3 is TGTGCCAGCAGCGTAGGGTTCGGCAATGAGCAGTTCTTC.